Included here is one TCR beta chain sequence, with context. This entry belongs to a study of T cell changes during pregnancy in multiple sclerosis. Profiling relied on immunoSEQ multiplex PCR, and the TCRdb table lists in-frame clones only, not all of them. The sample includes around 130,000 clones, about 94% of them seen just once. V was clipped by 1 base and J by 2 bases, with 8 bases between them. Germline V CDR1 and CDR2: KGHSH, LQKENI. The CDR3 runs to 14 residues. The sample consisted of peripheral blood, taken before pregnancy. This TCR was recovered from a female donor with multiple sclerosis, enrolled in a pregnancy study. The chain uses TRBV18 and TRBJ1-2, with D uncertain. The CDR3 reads CASSPLGSNYGYTF. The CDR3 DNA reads TGTGCCAGCTCACCACTAGGGAGCAACTATGGCTACACCTTC.